The 11 T cell receptor beta chains listed next were all sequenced from one sample in a study of OX40 agonist ivuxolimab in advanced cancers. This table comes from immunoSEQ multiplex PCR, and its TCRdb copy is limited to in-frame clones, with some not included. The sample lists around 44,000 clones, 87% occurring once. The specimen comprised CD4+ or CD8+ T cells sorted from blood, sampled in a trial of the OX40 agonist ivuxolimab. All receptors derive from an adult with an advanced solid tumor such as melanoma, head and neck, liver or kidney cancer.

J is TRBJ2-5 and V is TRBV5-4, with 8 positions matching TRBD2. Trimming at V came to 4 bases and at J to 2 bases, leaving 13 bases not matched to a gene. Germline V gives CDR1 SGHNT, CDR2 YYREEE (reference sequence). This CDR3 has 17 amino acids. The CDR3 nucleotides are TGTGCCAGCAGCCAAGTAGTCGGGACTAGGCGACAAGAGACCCAGTACTTC. This sequence encodes CASSQVVGTRRQETQYF.

The chain employs TRBV29-1 and TRBJ2-6; 9 positions match TRBD2. In germline, CDR1 is SQVTM, CDR2 ANQGSEA. The CDR3 runs 18 residues. Germline trimming cut 6 bases from V and 4 bases from J; bases unmatched to any gene: 16. CDR3 coding DNA: TGCAGCGTCCCTCCTGGGACTAGCAAAAGGGAAGGGGCCAACGTCCTGACTTTC. Its translation is CSVPPGTSKREGANVLTF.

This clone has only one observation. V is TRBV10-2 and J is TRBJ2-3; 11 bases map to TRBD2. Per germline, CDR1 WSHSY and CDR2 SAAADI. The CDR3 contains 14 residues. V gave up 7 bases and J gave up 4 bases; unmatched junction bases: 4. CDR3 amino acids: CASIAGGPADTQYF. CDR3 bases: TGCGCCAGCATAGCGGGAGGGCCTGCAGATACGCAGTATTTT.

The V call is TRBV11-2, the J call TRBJ2-5; 14 bases align to TRBD2. V dropped 1 base and J dropped 4; count of bases not matched to a gene: 2. The CDR3 consists of 16 residues. Per germline, CDR1 SGHAT and CDR2 FQNNGV. CDR3 sequence: CASSLVGLAGVETQYF. DNA of the CDR3: TGTGCCAGCAGCTTAGTGGGACTAGCGGGGGTAGAGACCCAGTACTTC.

This clone turned up a few times. The V call is TRBV7-9, the J call TRBJ1-2, with D hard to call. CDR3 length: 13 residues. In germline, CDR1 is SEHNR, CDR2 FQNEAQ (reference sequence). Trimming left V 4 bases short and J 3 bases short, with 9 bases between. This CDR3 is CASSSREDYGYTF. For the CDR3, the DNA is TGTGCCAGCAGCTCTAGAGAGGACTATGGCTACACCTTC.

This clone was picked up one time. This chain links TRBV28 with TRBJ2-7; no firm D call. This CDR3 is 14 amino acids long. Germline assignment: CDR1 MDHEN and CDR2 SYDVKM. Trimming cost V 3 bases and J 0 bases, with 9 bases left between them. The CDR3 region has the DNA TGTGCCAGCAGTTTCCAGAGAAGCTCCTACGAGCAGTACTTC. This encodes CASSFQRSSYEQYF.

The V and J genes are TRBV2 and TRBJ1-5; 7 nucleotides align to TRBD1. Trimming removed 6 bases from V and 3 bases from J; junction bases left unmatched: 8. The CDR3 runs 15 residues. Germline V CDR1 and CDR2: SNHLY, FYNNEI. The CDR3 is CASSGQGQNNQPQHF. The CDR3 nucleotides are TGTGCCAGCAGCGGCCAGGGACAGAACAATCAGCCCCAGCATTTT.

J is TRBJ2-3 and V is TRBV7-9, with D perhaps TRBD1 or TRBD2 (5 bases each). CDR3 length equals 15 residues. V was clipped by 3 bases and J by 6 bases, with 16 bases between them. Looked up from germline, CDR1 is SEHNR and CDR2 is FQNEAQ (reference sequence). In DNA, the CDR3 is TGTGCCAGCAGCTTGTTCCGGGGCTCTTCGGATACGCAGTATTTT. As protein: CASSLFRGSSDTQYF.

This clone was detected once. The chain uses TRBV30 and TRBJ1-2; D call uncertain. The CDR3 is 14 amino acids. Germline-derived CDR1 and CDR2 are GTSNPN and SVGIG (reference sequence). V lost 4 bases to trimming and J lost 7 bases, with 19 bases between them. Here the CDR3 DNA reads TGTGCCTGGATATCCCCCGGGCAGACGACTGGCTACACCTTC. It codes for CAWISPGQTTGYTF.

The chain combines TRBV7-2 with TRBJ2-1; 13 bases fit TRBD2. CDR1 SGHTA and CDR2 FQGNSA come from the germline V gene. The CDR3 is 15 amino acids. The V and J ends lost 5 bases and 9 bases, in that order; junction bases with no gene match: 7. CDR3 sequence: CASSPPGTSGAEQFF. The CDR3 DNA reads TGTGCCAGCAGCCCACCCGGGACTAGCGGGGCTGAGCAGTTCTTC.

The chain is built from TRBV7-9 and TRBJ1-1; D call uncertain. V lost 6 bases to trimming and J lost 2 bases, with 7 bases between them. Germline V CDR1 and CDR2: SEHNR, FQNEAQ (reference sequence). This CDR3 has 12 amino acids. CDR3 sequence: CASRLLNTEAFF. In nucleotides, the CDR3 is TGTGCCAGCAGGCTGTTAAACACTGAAGCTTTCTTT. The variable domain in full, completed from reference TRBV7-9 and TRBJ1-1, reads DTGVSQNPRHKITKRGQNVTFRCDPISEHNRLYWYRQTLGQGPEFLTYFQNEAQLEKSRLLSDRFSAERPKGSFSTLEIQRTEQGDSAMYLCASRLLNTEAFFGQGTRLTVV.